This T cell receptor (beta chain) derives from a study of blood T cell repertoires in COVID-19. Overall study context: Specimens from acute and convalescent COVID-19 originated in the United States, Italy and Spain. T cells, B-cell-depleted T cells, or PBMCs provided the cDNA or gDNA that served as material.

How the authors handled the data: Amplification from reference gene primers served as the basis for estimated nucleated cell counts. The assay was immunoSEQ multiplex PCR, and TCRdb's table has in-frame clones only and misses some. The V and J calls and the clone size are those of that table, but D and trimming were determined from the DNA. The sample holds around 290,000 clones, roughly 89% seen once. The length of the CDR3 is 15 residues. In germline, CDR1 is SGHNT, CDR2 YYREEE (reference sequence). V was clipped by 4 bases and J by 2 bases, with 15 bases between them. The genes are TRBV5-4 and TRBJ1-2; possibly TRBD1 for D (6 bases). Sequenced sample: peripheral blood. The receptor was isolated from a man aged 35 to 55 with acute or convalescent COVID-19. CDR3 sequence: CASSPRWTENYGYTF. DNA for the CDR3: TGTGCCAGCAGCCCCCGATGGACAGAAAACTATGGCTACACCTTC.